Included here is one T cell receptor (beta chain) sequence, with context. This specimen belongs to a study of T cells in Graves' hyperthyroidism and ophthalmopathy. TCR beta CDR3 sequences were amplified from RNA transcripts. Using the HTBI primer set, a first-round RT-PCR was run on the TCR CDR3. MiXCR, run by TCRdb on the multiplex PCR reads, gives a single entry per CDR3 protein. There are about 480,000 distinct CDR3 sequences in the sample; around 24% occur only once, and approximately 10% lies in the top ten. The sequencing sample was made of blood. This receptor was taken from a woman in her 30s with Graves' ophthalmopathy.

DNA for the CDR3: TGTGCCAGCGCCCCGGGACTAGCGGGGAGCCAGTACTTC. Translation: CASAPGLAGSQYF. The chain links TRBV6-1 to TRBJ2-5; 13 nucleotides line up with TRBD2. The V gene's germline CDR1 is MNHNS and CDR2 SASEGT. Unmatched junction bases numbered 7, after V lost 8 bases and J lost 10 bases. The CDR3 consists of 13 residues.